The rows below give T cell receptor beta chains drawn from one sample of a study of chemoradiotherapy in HPV16-positive cancers. Produced via immunoSEQ multiplex PCR; TCRdb's table is partial and in-frame only. This sample has around 20,000 clones, with roughly 90% found just once. Sample: blood, taken from a patient who underwent chemoradiotherapy. These receptors came from a human donor with HPV-associated anogenital cancer. Both conserved end residues are part of each CDR3. Fields, in order: J gene, V gene, CDR3 length, D gene, clone size, CDR3 protein, CDR3 DNA. D genes are given only for firm matches. Only part of the rows carry a size: once, few, many, or a class if the clone is expanded.

TRBJ1-2 TRBV5-1 16 TRBD1 NA CASSPDTTGSRYGYTF TGCGCCAGCAGCCCCGACACGACAGGGTCGCGCTATGGCTACACCTTC
TRBJ1-2 TRBV18 16 NA NA CASSPPGSTEAYGYTF TGTGCCAGCTCACCCCCCGGGTCGACCGAGGCCTATGGCTACACCTTC
TRBJ2-1 TRBV30 13 TRBD1 NA CAWGGQGGYEQFF TGTGCCTGGGGGGGACAGGGGGGGTATGAGCAGTTCTTC
TRBJ2-6 TRBV7-6 18 NA NA CASSLVPTVLDGANVLTF TGTGCCAGCAGCTTAGTACCTACTGTGCTAGATGGGGCCAACGTCCTGACTTTC
TRBJ1-2 TRBV6-1 13 NA NA CASTRTPIDGYTF TGTGCCAGCACTAGAACGCCTATCGATGGCTACACCTTC
TRBJ2-3 TRBV19 12 TRBD2 NA CASSGGTLHQYF TGTGCCAGTAGCGGGGGGACCCTCCACCAGTATTTT
TRBJ1-1 TRBV5-1 12 NA NA CASSRANSEAFF TGCGCCAGCAGCCGGGCGAATTCTGAAGCTTTCTTT
TRBJ1-6 TRBV30 17 NA NA CAWSSGGVASANSPLHF TGTGCCTGGAGCTCTGGGGGGGTCGCTTCCGCCAATTCACCCCTCCACTTT
TRBJ1-3 TRBV27 14 NA NA CASKIKPSGNTIYF TGTGCCAGCAAGATCAAACCCTCGGGAAACACCATATATTTT
TRBJ1-1 TRBV10-1 13 NA NA CASSESRATEAFF TGCGCCAGCAGTGAGTCTAGGGCCACTGAAGCTTTCTTT
TRBJ1-3 TRBV19 15 TRBD1 once CASSTAGTAGNTIYF TGTGCCAGTAGTACCGCCGGGACAGCTGGAAACACCATATATTTT
TRBJ1-1 TRBV7-2 15 TRBD1 NA CASSLGTGRSTEAFF TGTGCCAGCAGCTTAGGGACAGGGAGGTCCACTGAAGCTTTCTTT
TRBJ2-5 TRBV19 16 TRBD2 NA CASSPRLAGGRETQYF TGTGCCAGTAGTCCCCGACTAGCGGGGGGACGAGAGACCCAGTACTTC
TRBJ2-5 TRBV4-2 16 TRBD2 NA CASSQGTSGVEETQYF TGTGCCAGCAGCCAGGGGACTAGCGGGGTCGAAGAGACCCAGTACTTC
TRBJ1-2 TRBV5-4 13 NA NA CASSLAGGSGYTF TGTGCCAGCAGCTTGGCCGGGGGTTCTGGCTACACCTTC
TRBJ1-2 TRBV5-1 15 TRBD1 NA CASSLVPDTGVGYTF TGCGCCAGCAGCTTGGTGCCGGACACAGGGGTCGGCTACACCTTC
TRBJ2-2 TRBV10-3 15 NA NA CAISDRGRNTGELFF TGTGCCATCAGTGATAGGGGGAGGAACACCGGGGAGCTGTTTTTT
TRBJ1-5 TRBV5-1 16 NA NA CASSLDPPGSNQPQHF TGCGCCAGCAGCTTGGACCCCCCAGGGAGCAATCAGCCCCAGCATTTT
TRBJ2-5 TRBV7-9 12 NA NA CASSLEKETQYF TGTGCCAGCAGCTTGGAAAAAGAGACCCAGTACTTC
TRBJ2-3 TRBV9 17 TRBD1 NA CASSVSIGTGGSDTQYF TGTGCCAGCAGCGTTTCAATCGGGACAGGGGGGTCAGATACGCAGTATTTT
TRBJ1-1 TRBV6-1 16 NA NA CASSAPAGGLNTEAFF TGTGCCAGCAGTGCCCCCGCGGGGGGTTTGAACACTGAAGCTTTCTTT
TRBJ1-3 TRBV5-1 13 NA NA CASSWGPGNTIYF TGCGCCAGCAGTTGGGGGCCTGGAAACACCATATATTTT